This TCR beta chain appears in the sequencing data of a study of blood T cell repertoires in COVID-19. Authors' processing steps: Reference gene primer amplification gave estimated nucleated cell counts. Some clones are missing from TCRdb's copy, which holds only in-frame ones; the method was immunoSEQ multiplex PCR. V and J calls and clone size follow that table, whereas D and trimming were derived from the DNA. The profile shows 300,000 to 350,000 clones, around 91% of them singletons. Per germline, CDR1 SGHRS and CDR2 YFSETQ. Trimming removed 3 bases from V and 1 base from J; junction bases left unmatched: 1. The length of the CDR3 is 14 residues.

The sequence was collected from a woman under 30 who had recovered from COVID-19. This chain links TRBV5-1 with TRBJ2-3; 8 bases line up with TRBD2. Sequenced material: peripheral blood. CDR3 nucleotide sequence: TGCGCCAGCAGCTGGACTAGCCGCACAGATACGCAGTATTTT. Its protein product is CASSWTSRTDTQYF.